This entry concerns a single T cell receptor (beta chain). While infection was still active, Seattle patients were enrolled and then followed longitudinally. These data come from a study of blood T cell repertoires in COVID-19. Study context: Acute and convalescent COVID-19 samples came from the United States, Italy and Spain. PBMCs, B-cell-depleted T cells, or T cells were the source of the cDNA or gDNA that made up the material.

CDR1 KGHSH and CDR2 LQKENI come from the germline V gene. Germline trimming cut 5 bases from V and 8 bases from J; bases unmatched to any gene: 9. There are 16 residues in the CDR3. Method: immunoSEQ multiplex PCR; TCRdb's copy keeps in-frame clones and lacks some. The sample yields roughly 57,000 clones, about three quarters seen once. This chain connects TRBV18 to TRBJ1-6; 10 bases are a match to TRBD1. This receptor was taken from a man aged 25-40 years with COVID-19, enrolled during active disease. The sample consisted of peripheral blood. The CDR3: CASSTSSGTGDSPLHF. CDR3 nucleotides: TGTGCCAGCTCAACTTCCTCCGGGACAGGGGATTCACCCCTCCACTTT.